Below are 28 T cell receptor beta chains sequenced from a single sample in a study of T-cell reconstitution after alpha-beta-depleted transplantation in children. TCRbeta library construction was performed incorporating unique molecular identifiers. TCRdb analysed the PCR reads with MiXCR anew, one entry per CDR3 protein. The sample has about 690,000 distinct CDR3 sequences, approximately 16% seen once. The input for sequencing was PBMCs from the stem cell graft donor, taken from the stem cell graft. These receptors were taken from a human donor who donated a stem cell graft to a child with acute myeloid leukemia.

This CDR3 is CATSRPEGDRAWKPQHF. DNA of the CDR3: TGTGCCACCAGCAGACCCGAGGGGGACAGGGCATGGAAGCCCCAGCATTTT. This chain links TRBV15 with TRBJ1-5, with 9 nucleotides matching TRBD1. The ends lost 2 bases at V and 8 bases at J; junction bases unmatched: 13. Per the germline V gene, CDR1 is LNHNV and CDR2 is YYDKDF (reference sequence). The CDR3 covers 17 residues. The full variable domain, completed using reference TRBV15 and TRBJ1-5, is DAMVIQNPRYQVTQFGKPVTLSCSQTLNHNVMYWYQQKSSQAPKLLFHYYDKDFNNEADTPDNFQSRRPNTSFCFLDIRSPGLGDTAMYLCATSRPEGDRAWKPQHFGDGTRLSIL.

The table lists this clonotype with many counts. The chain couples TRBV9 to TRBJ2-7, with unresolved D. CDR1 and CDR2 (germline): SGDLS, YYNGEE. Trimming pared 4 bases from V and 3 bases from J, leaving 17 bases between. The CDR3 is made up of 15 amino acids. CDR3 sequence: CASSPPVGENYEQYF. The CDR3 DNA is TGTGCCAGCAGCCCCCCCGTAGGCGAGAACTACGAGCAGTACTTC.

This clonotype was observed many times. The CDR3 loop reads CSASDPRGLFTDTQYF. DNA for the CDR3: TGCAGTGCTAGTGACCCCAGGGGGCTCTTCACAGATACGCAGTATTTT. The genes are TRBV20-1 and TRBJ2-3; 8 nucleotides align to TRBD1. With V trimmed by 3 bases and J by 2 bases, 10 bases remained unmatched. Germline CDR1 reads DFQATT; CDR2 reads SNEGSKA (reference sequence). The CDR3 sequence is 16 residues long.

The sample holds a few counts of this clonotype. The rearrangement joins TRBV5-1 to TRBJ2-3; TRBD1 agrees at 9 bases. This CDR3 has 16 residues. V lost 4 bases, J lost 5 bases, and 11 bases stayed unmatched. Germline V gene lookup returns CDR1 SGHRS and CDR2 YFSETQ. The CDR3 here is CASSGMGQGVRDTQYF. The CDR3 nucleotides read TGCGCCAGCAGCGGAATGGGACAGGGAGTTAGAGATACGCAGTATTTT.

Comment on this clonotype: This may be a read error: a much more frequent sequence differs by one nucleotide. The rearrangement links TRBV20-1 to TRBJ1-5, with D possibly being TRBD1 (6 bases). CDR3 length: 17 amino acids. CDR1 is DFQATT, CDR2 SNEGSKA, per germline (reference sequence). The CDR3 DNA reads TGCAGTGCTAGACCAAGGGGGGAGACTTATAGCAATCAGCCCCAGAATTTT. This sequence encodes CSARPRGETYSNQPQNF.

The CDR3 is CASSGLARTDYNEQFF. CDR3 DNA sequence: TGTGCCAGCAGTGGGCTTGCGAGGACAGACTACAATGAGCAGTTCTTC. The chain carries TRBV6-2 or TRBV6-3 and TRBJ2-1; perhaps TRBD1 as D (6 bases). V was clipped by 5 bases and J by 3 bases, with 17 bases between them. Germline V gene data show CDR1 as MNHEY and CDR2 as SVGEGT. The CDR3 loop spans 16 amino acids.

This clonotype was observed a handful of times. The chain couples TRBV12-3 or TRBV12-4 to TRBJ1-4; D possibly corresponds to TRBD1 (5 bases). The V gene lost 2 bases and the J gene lost 7 bases, with 14 bases spanning the gap. CDR3 size: 15 residues. This chain's CDR3 is CASSLMAGRGEKLFF. For the CDR3, the DNA is TGTGCCAGCAGTTTAATGGCGGGGAGGGGTGAAAAACTGTTTTTT.

This chain uses TRBV7-2 with TRBJ1-4, with a weak D call TRBD1 (5 bases). V gave up 5 bases and J gave up 12 bases, with 19 bases separating them. Germline CDR1 is SGHTA and CDR2 is FQGNSA. This CDR3 has 14 amino acids. The CDR3 nucleotides are TGTGCCAGCAGCGCATCCGGGACCCTCCGTGAACTGTTTTTT. It translates to CASSASGTLRELFF.

This clonotype came up a few times. The rearrangement joins TRBV3-1 to TRBJ2-7, with D possibly matching TRBD1 (6 bases). The V and J ends lost 0 bases and 3 bases respectively, with 12 bases between them. CDR3 length: 15 amino acids. Germline CDR1 is LGHDT and CDR2 is YNNKEL (reference sequence). CDR3 loop: CASSQESGHRYEQYF. The CDR3 coding sequence is TGTGCCAGCAGCCAAGAGTCGGGACATCGCTACGAGCAGTACTTC.

The chain carries TRBV2 and TRBJ2-7; D uncertain. V was trimmed by 1 base and J by 2 bases, leaving 6 bases between them. CDR1 is SNHLY and CDR2 is FYNNEI in the germline V gene. The CDR3 length is 13 residues. CDR3: CASSEGRPYEQYF. The CDR3 nucleotides are TGTGCCAGCAGTGAAGGACGGCCCTACGAGCAGTACTTC.

This clonotype was seen ten or more times. The chain links TRBV5-5 to TRBJ2-5; D tentatively reads TRBD1 or TRBD2 (5 bases each). The CDR3 is 14 amino acids. The germline CDR1 and CDR2 sequences are SGHKS and YYEKEE (reference sequence). V lost 4 bases, J lost 1 base, and 11 bases lay in between. The CDR3 sequence: CASSPGRLQETQYF. The CDR3, as DNA: TGTGCCAGCAGCCCGGGACGGCTCCAAGAGACCCAGTACTTC.

This chain joins TRBV29-1 and TRBJ2-4, with TRBD2 matching 11 bases. With 6 bases clipped from V and 2 bases from J, the junction kept 9 bases outside the gene matches. The germline gives CDR1 SQVTM, CDR2 ANQGSEA. This CDR3 region has 16 residues. CDR3 coding DNA: TGCAGCGTGACTAGCGGGGACGTCCTTTCCAAAAACATTCAGTACTTC. As protein: CSVTSGDVLSKNIQYF. The full variable domain, rest sourced from reference TRBV29-1 and TRBJ2-4, is SAVISQKPSRDICQRGTSLTIQCQVDSQVTMMFWYRQQPGQSLTLIATANQGSEATYESGFVIDKFPISRPNLTFSTLTVSNMSPEDSSIYLCSVTSGDVLSKNIQYFGAGTRLSVL.

This clonotype was observed many times. This chain links TRBV12-3 or TRBV12-4 with TRBJ2-5, with D perhaps matching TRBD1 (6 bases). This CDR3 region has 13 residues. V dropped 6 bases and J dropped 6 bases, with 14 bases sitting between them. The CDR3 loop reads CASSPRGFKTQYF. Written as DNA, the CDR3 is TGTGCCAGCAGCCCTAGGGGGTTCAAGACCCAGTACTTC.

Ten or more counts support this clonotype. This rearrangement joins TRBV10-3 to TRBJ2-1; the D gene is possibly TRBD1 (6 bases). Germline V CDR1 and CDR2: ENHRY, SYGVKD. V lost 3 bases and J lost 5, with 14 bases in between. The CDR3 runs 15 residues. CDR3 DNA sequence: TGTGCCATCAGTGAAGGGGACACCTTTAACAATGAGCAGTTCTTC. Translated: CAISEGDTFNNEQFF.

Ten or more counts support this clonotype. The chain uses TRBV20-1 and TRBJ1-1; 8 bases agree with TRBD1. Germline V lookup: CDR1 DFQATT, CDR2 SNEGSKA (reference sequence). Unmatched junction bases numbered 17, after V lost 1 base and J lost 1 base. The CDR3 contains 19 residues. The CDR3, as DNA: TGCAGTGCTAGAGTTTCGGGGCGGACAGGGAGGGTTGGGAACACTGAAGCTTTCTTT. It specifies CSARVSGRTGRVGNTEAFF.

This clonotype was recorded many times. Written as DNA, the CDR3 is TGTGCCACCCCCGTGACTAGTGGCGCCGGGGAGCTGTTTTTT. Amino acids: CATPVTSGAGELFF. The rearrangement uses TRBV15 and TRBJ2-2; the D gene is possibly TRBD2 (6 bases). CDR1 LNHNV and CDR2 YYDKDF come from the germline V gene (reference sequence). The CDR3 has 14 residues. V shed 8 bases and J shed 6 bases, with 16 bases lying between them.

V is TRBV2 and J is TRBJ1-5; D uncertain. CDR1 and CDR2 from the germline V gene are SNHLY and FYNNEI. The CDR3 covers 13 residues. The germline V and J ends were trimmed by 5 bases and 7 bases, with 12 bases remaining between them. The CDR3 region is CASSQRVGQPQHF. In DNA, the CDR3 is TGTGCCAGCAGTCAACGGGTGGGGCAGCCCCAGCATTTT.

Many counts were recorded for this clonotype. The genes are TRBV29-1 and TRBJ2-6, with TRBD1 as a possible D gene (6 bases). The CDR3 spans 16 residues. Germline V gene sequence: CDR1 SQVTM, CDR2 ANQGSEA. The V gene lost 4 bases and the J gene lost 2 bases, with 15 bases spanning the gap. CDR3 nucleotide sequence: TGCAGCGTTGTCATTCTGGGGGCGGCTGGGGCCAACGTCCTGACTTTC. It specifies CSVVILGAAGANVLTF.

This clonotype was seen a handful of times. V and J are TRBV7-3 and TRBJ2-5; 12 bases match TRBD1. Germline loops: CDR1 SGHTA, CDR2 FQGTGA. Trimming removed 1 base from V and 5 bases from J; junction bases left unmatched: 5. The length of the CDR3 is 16 residues. DNA for the CDR3: TGTGCCAGCAGCTTAAGTGGGACAGGGGGCGGGGAGACCCAGTACTTC. Amino acids: CASSLSGTGGGETQYF.

The rearrangement links TRBV5-6 to TRBJ2-5; D unresolved. The CDR3 is made up of 18 amino acids. V lost 7 bases and J lost 0, with 25 bases in between. The germline gives CDR1 SGHDT, CDR2 YYEEEE. CDR3 amino acids: CASGLWSIVSINQETQYF. The CDR3 nucleotides are TGTGCCAGCGGTCTGTGGTCCATTGTGTCCATCAACCAAGAGACCCAGTACTTC.

This clonotype was counted at least ten times. J is TRBJ1-4 and V is TRBV29-1; a possible D gene is TRBD1 (5 bases). There are 12 residues in the CDR3. V was clipped by 4 bases and J by 6 bases, with 9 bases between them. CDR1 and CDR2 from the germline V gene are SQVTM and ANQGSEA. DNA for the CDR3: TGCAGCGTTGTAGGGGCGGATGAAAAACTGTTTTTT. This gives the protein CSVVGADEKLFF.

This chain uses TRBV2 with TRBJ1-4; maybe TRBD1 (6 bases). The CDR3 runs to 15 residues. V lost 4 bases, J lost 6 bases, and 15 bases lay in between. Germline CDR1 is SNHLY and CDR2 is FYNNEI. CDR3 coding DNA: TGTGCCAGCAGTGTCTCCGGGGGGCCCTATGAAAAACTGTTTTTT. This translates into CASSVSGGPYEKLFF. Full variable domain (remainder filled in from reference TRBV2 and TRBJ1-4): EPEVTQTPSHQVTQMGQEVILRCVPISNHLYFYWYRQILGQKVEFLVSFYNNEISEKSEIFDDQFSVERPDGSNFTLKIRSTKLEDSAMYFCASSVSGGPYEKLFFGSGTQLSVL.

This clonotype was seen many times. The chain carries TRBV20-1 and TRBJ2-1; D call uncertain. The ends were cut back, 6 bases at V and 0 bases at J, with 15 bases in the middle. The CDR3 is 15 residues long. Germline loops: CDR1 DFQATT, CDR2 SNEGSKA (reference sequence). CDR3: CSAPGLPGSYNEQFF. CDR3 DNA sequence: TGCAGTGCCCCGGGCCTACCTGGCTCCTACAATGAGCAGTTCTTC.

Regarding this clonotype: Because the CDR3's place on the DNA is in doubt, the DNA is left out and the CDR3 is given as listed by TCRdb. V gene TRBV6-2 or TRBV6-3 combines with J gene TRBJ2-1; TRBD2 is the table's D call and was not checked against the DNA. A total of 14 residues make up the CDR3, ends included. Germline CDR1 MNHEY, CDR2 SVGEGT. CDR3 residues: CASSWARGTGVNFF.

This clonotype was counted a single time. J is TRBJ2-7 and V is TRBV7-9, with 9 bases identical to TRBD2. The CDR3 contains 17 residues. CDR1 and CDR2 from the germline V gene are SEHNR and FQNEAQ (reference sequence). The V segment lost 11 bases and the J segment 0 bases; nucleotides outside the gene matches: 17. CDR3 nucleotide sequence: TGTGCCTCTCACCTACCTTTAACTAGCGGGCTCTCCTACGAGCAGTACGTC. Translation gives CASHLPLTSGLSYEQYV.

This clonotype was found a few times. The gene calls are TRBV20-1 and TRBJ2-7; the D is unclear. The germline CDR1 and CDR2 sequences are DFQATT and SNEGSKA (reference sequence). V lost 0 bases and J 0 bases, leaving 6 bases between the germline ends. The CDR3 is made up of 13 amino acids. The CDR3 DNA follows: TGCAGTGCTAGAGATTGGGACTCCTACGAGCAGTACTTC. It codes for CSARDWDSYEQYF.

This clonotype was detected ten times or more. V usage is TRBV5-5 and J usage is TRBJ1-2; no clear D. Germline-derived CDR1 and CDR2 are SGHKS and YYEKEE (reference sequence). Trimming shortened V by 6 bases and J by 1 base, and 13 bases separated the two germline ends. The CDR3 extends over 14 amino acids. Written as DNA, the CDR3 is TGTGCCAGCACCGACCTCGGGGATAACTATGGCTACACCTTC. Protein sequence: CASTDLGDNYGYTF.

This clonotype was detected many times. The rearrangement joins TRBV6-1 to TRBJ1-5; D is undetermined. The ends were cut back, 6 bases at V and 4 bases at J, with 16 bases in the middle. Germline V gene lookup returns CDR1 MNHNS and CDR2 SASEGT. The CDR3 is 15 amino acids. The DNA for the CDR3 is TGTGCCAGCAGACCATCCACGGGTGTGAATCAGCCCCAGCATTTT. It yields the protein CASRPSTGVNQPQHF.